These 20 T cell receptor beta chains were all obtained from the same sample, sequenced in a study of metastatic and nonmetastatic thyroid tumors. There were no patients who had received any treatment before thyroid surgery. TCRdb reanalyzed the PCR reads with MiXCR. The table lists approximately 13,000 clones, about a quarter of them singletons. The sample taken for sequencing was blood. Source of these receptors: a female donor with papillary thyroid cancer or a benign thyroid nodule (not recorded which). Some clones in this sample may be carry-over from other donors' samples.

There are many counts of this clone. The CDR3 sequence is CSVEAGVFGEQYF. CDR3 nucleotide sequence: TGCAGCGTTGAAGCGGGGGTTTTTGGCGAGCAGTACTTC. This chain links TRBV29-1 with TRBJ2-7; a weak D match, TRBD2 (6 bases). Germline loops: CDR1 SQVTM, CDR2 ANQGSEA. V shed 1 base and J shed 6 bases, with 13 bases lying between them. The CDR3 contains 13 residues.

The chain employs TRBV20-1 and TRBJ1-6, with 7 bases fitting TRBD1. With 6 bases clipped from V and 6 bases from J, the junction kept 2 bases outside the gene matches. Germline V CDR1 and CDR2: DFQATT, SNEGSKA (reference sequence). The CDR3 loop spans 12 amino acids. Here the CDR3 DNA reads TGCAGTGCCGACAGGGCTAATTCACCCCTCCACTTT. It is translated as CSADRANSPLHF.

This clone is medium-sized (0.01 to 0.1%) in the sample. The chain employs TRBV19 and TRBJ1-6, with D perhaps matching TRBD1 (5 bases). The CDR3 sequence is 13 residues long. From germline, CDR1 is LNHDA and CDR2 SQIVND (reference sequence). The V end lost 6 bases, the J end lost 10 bases, and 13 bases lay between the germline ends. CDR3 sequence: CASRGVRGSPLHF. The DNA of the CDR3 is TGTGCCAGTAGGGGGGTCCGGGGGTCACCCCTCCACTTT.

By frequency in the sample, this clone is medium-sized. V usage is TRBV12-3 or TRBV12-4 and J usage is TRBJ2-1; unclear D gene. The CDR3 contains 11 residues. V was trimmed by 3 bases and J by 6 bases, leaving 3 bases between them. CDR3 loop: CASSFLNEQFF. The CDR3 DNA sequence: TGTGCCAGCAGTTTCCTCAATGAGCAGTTCTTC.

V is TRBV28 and J is TRBJ1-2; 10 positions agree with TRBD1. This CDR3 region has 14 residues. CDR1 and CDR2 from the germline V gene are MDHEN and SYDVKM. V was pared by 6 bases and J by 9 bases, with 10 bases of the junction left unmatched. The DNA of the CDR3 is TGTGCCAGCAGCCGACCCGGACAGGGGGTTAGCTACACCTTC. Residues: CASSRPGQGVSYTF.

Judged by abundance, this clone is medium-sized. This chain joins TRBV2 and TRBJ2-7, with a weak D call TRBD2 (6 bases). CDR1 and CDR2 (germline): SNHLY, FYNNEI. The CDR3 covers 13 residues. Trimming took off 5 bases at V and 6 bases at J, with 14 bases between the two ends. The CDR3 nucleotides read TGTGCCAGCAGTCCGGAGGGACTCGGCGAGCAGTACGTC. Translating it yields CASSPEGLGEQYV.

The CDR3 is CASGLAFSQPQHF. CDR3 in DNA: TGTGCTAGTGGTTTGGCGTTCAGTCAGCCCCAGCATTTT. The chain joins TRBV12-5 to TRBJ1-5; D gene uncertain. Trimming cost V 1 base and J 6 bases, with 7 bases left between them. This CDR3 is built from 13 residues. Germline V gene lookup returns CDR1 LGHNT and CDR2 FRNRAP.

The chain employs TRBV2 and TRBJ2-2, with 8 positions matching TRBD2. This CDR3 is 18 amino acids long. Germline V gene sequence: CDR1 SNHLY, CDR2 FYNNEI. The junction had 10 bases not matched to a gene; V was cut back by 2 bases and J by 2 bases. DNA of the CDR3: TGTGCCAGCAGTGAAAGGCTAGCGGGTGGGGCAAACACCGGGGAGCTGTTTTTT. Protein sequence: CASSERLAGGANTGELFF.

This clone appeared many times. V and J are TRBV7-9 and TRBJ2-1, with 9 positions matching TRBD1. The junction had 9 bases not matched to a gene; V was cut back by 5 bases and J by 7 bases. CDR1 is SEHNR, CDR2 FQNEAQ, per germline (reference sequence). The CDR3 totals 15 residues. The CDR3 nucleotides read TGTGCCAGCAGCCCCGGGACAGGGTCTGTAAATGAGCAGTTCTTC. This codes for CASSPGTGSVNEQFF.

There are many counts of this clone. The J gene is TRBJ2-2, the V gene TRBV11-2; D is unresolved. The V gene's germline CDR1 is SGHAT and CDR2 FQNNGV. V shed 3 bases and J shed 5 bases, with 1 base lying between them. CDR3 size: 11 residues. Here the CDR3 reads CASSFTGELFF. CDR3 DNA sequence: TGTGCCAGCAGCTTTACCGGGGAGCTGTTTTTT.

In regard to this clone: Germline is not matched at one junction end, which may reflect a read error. The chain combines TRBV6-1 with TRBJ1-6; D remains unclear. The CDR3 has 14 amino acids. CDR1 and CDR2 from the germline V gene are MNHNS and SASEGT. The CDR3 region has the DNA TGTGCAGCGCGGTCCCCCCGAGGGAATTCACACCTCCACTTT. Amino acids: CAARSPRGNSHLHF.

This clone has at least ten counts. The chain links TRBV10-2 to TRBJ2-1; maybe TRBD2 (7 bases). Trimming cost V 3 bases and J 7 bases, with 25 bases left between them. The CDR3 length is 18 residues. Germline CDR1 WSHSY, CDR2 SAAADI. Here the CDR3 reads CASSDPPVGGARLNEQFF. CDR3 in DNA: TGCGCCAGCAGTGATCCCCCGGTAGGGGGGGCCCGTCTAAATGAGCAGTTCTTC.

This clone appeared many times. The chain joins TRBV11-2 to TRBJ1-4; D call uncertain. The V and J ends lost 5 bases and 6 bases respectively, with 19 bases between them. The germline V gene has CDR1 SGHAT and CDR2 FQNNGV. CDR3 length: 16 residues. The CDR3: CASSPISGYKDEKLFF. CDR3 DNA sequence: TGTGCCAGCAGCCCAATATCGGGGTATAAGGATGAAAAACTGTTTTTT.

This clone was counted ten times or more. The J gene is TRBJ1-5, the V gene TRBV20-1; a weak D match, TRBD1 (6 bases). With 5 bases removed from V and 4 bases from J, the gap between germline ends came to 15 bases. The CDR3 runs to 14 residues. Germline values: CDR1 DFQATT, CDR2 SNEGSKA (reference sequence). CDR3 protein: CSAQFAGANQPQHF. The CDR3, as DNA: TGCAGTGCTCAATTTGCGGGGGCAAATCAGCCCCAGCATTTT.

At least ten counts were recorded for this clone. The chain joins TRBV11-3 to TRBJ2-2; no reliable D call. The CDR3 has 12 amino acids. Germline CDR1 SGHNT, CDR2 YENEEA. Trimming left V 6 bases short and J 7 bases short, with 9 bases between. This CDR3 is CASRSRLGELFF. CDR3 sequence (DNA): TGTGCCAGCAGATCAAGACTCGGGGAGCTGTTTTTT.

The genes are TRBV4-1 and TRBJ2-7; no firm D call. The CDR3 has 14 amino acids. Trimming removed 1 base from V and 4 bases from J, with 11 bases in between. The V gene's germline CDR1 is MGHRA and CDR2 YSYEKL. The CDR3 nucleotides are TGCGCCAGCAGCCAAGTACGGTCCGTGTACGAGCAGTACTTC. It encodes CASSQVRSVYEQYF.

The chain recombines TRBV7-3 with TRBJ2-7; D possibly corresponds to TRBD1 (6 bases). The CDR3 is made up of 15 amino acids. Per germline, CDR1 SGHTA and CDR2 FQGTGA. The V end lost 5 bases, the J end lost 6 bases, and 20 bases lay between the germline ends. CDR3 loop: CASSQLGSGVGEQYF. The CDR3 bases are TGTGCCAGCAGCCAACTCGGGTCAGGGGTGGGCGAGCAGTACTTC.

This clone was detected only a few times. This rearrangement joins TRBV6-2 or TRBV6-3 to TRBJ2-3, with TRBD2 matching over 7 bases. After removal of 4 bases from V and 12 bases from J, the junction contained 7 bases not matched to a gene. Germline V gives CDR1 MNHEY, CDR2 SVGEGT. The CDR3 is 12 amino acids. The CDR3 here is CASSSEAGRQYF. CDR3 bases: TGTGCCAGCAGTTCCGAAGCGGGGCGCCAGTATTTT.

The chain combines TRBV11-2 with TRBJ2-3, with D possibly matching TRBD1 (5 bases). The CDR3 totals 15 residues. With 4 bases removed from V and 4 bases from J, the gap between germline ends came to 15 bases. Germline V CDR1 and CDR2: SGHAT, FQNNGV. The CDR3 DNA reads as TGTGCCAGCAGCTCTCGACAGAGTCTATCAGATACGCAGTATTTT. Its translation: CASSSRQSLSDTQYF.

Many counts were recorded for this clone. This chain links TRBV19 with TRBJ2-5; 9 bases fit TRBD2. There are 19 residues in the CDR3. Trimming cost V 7 bases and J 5 bases; bases outside gene matches: 23. Germline loops: CDR1 LNHDA, CDR2 SQIVND (reference sequence). CDR3 sequence: CASTNSNIAGAEGEETQYF. The CDR3 nucleotides read TGTGCCAGTACCAACTCGAATATAGCGGGAGCAGAGGGGGAGGAGACCCAGTACTTC.